A single T cell receptor (beta chain) is shown here with its context. The PCR had 60 Vbeta and 13 Jbeta primers. Libraries were prepared by immunoSEQ multiplex PCR; TCRdb keeps only in-frame clonotypes and omits some of them. Of roughly 43,000 clones in the sample, roughly 80% are singletons; the top ten hold roughly 1.4%. This sample stems from a study of cytomegalovirus exposure and HLA in healthy donors. Sequencing was done on a sample of PBMCs. The receptor was isolated from a young man in good health and CMV-seronegative.

The CDR3 DNA reads as TGTGCCAGTACCCTCAGGTCCGCCGGGGGTTACGAGCAGTACTTC. Translating gives CASTLRSAGGYEQYF. This chain uses TRBV19 with TRBJ2-7, with D possibly matching TRBD2 (6 bases). V was pared by 7 bases and J by 4 bases, with 20 bases between. Germline values: CDR1 LNHDA, CDR2 SQIVND (reference sequence). CDR3 length: 15 residues.